Sequencing of this T cell receptor (beta chain) was carried out in a study of shared clonotypes between healthy human individuals. Study at large: Per donor, CD8 memory used one plate, CD8 naive used two, CD4 memory used three and CD4 naive used three.

Here immunoSEQ multiplex PCR was the method, and the copy in TCRdb shows in-frame clones only, minus some. The sample yields a few million clones, approximately 96% seen once. V was pared by 1 base and J by 5 bases, with 7 bases between. The CDR3 spans 13 residues. CDR1 is SGHNT and CDR2 is YYREEE in the germline V gene (reference sequence). The sequenced sample consisted of naive CD4+ T cells sorted from blood. Regarding subset: CD45RA+ positively selected. This receptor was taken from a man younger than 35 in good health. This chain joins TRBV5-4 and TRBJ1-5; D ambiguous. CDR3 amino acids: CASSLSGDQPQHF. In DNA form, the CDR3 reads TGTGCCAGCAGCTTGAGCGGTGATCAGCCCCAGCATTTT.